The rows below give T cell receptor beta chains drawn from one sample of a study of glioma-infiltrating T cells. One entry per CDR3 protein, called by TCRdb with MiXCR from the multiplex PCR reads. The repertoire holds some 180,000 distinct CDR3 sequences, with approximately 30% as singletons. Sequenced sample: glioma tissue, nonneoplastic brain tissue, or PBMCs (not recorded which). The receptor source for this set is a human donor with low-grade glioma or glioblastoma, undergoing nonglioma brain surgery, or in good health (not recorded which). Both conserved end residues are part of each CDR3. A D gene is named only where the DNA matches it firmly. Size values are once, few and many counts, or a class for expanded clones, and some rows have none.

clone_size: NA
v_call: TRBV10-3
j_call: TRBJ2-2
d_call: TRBD2
cdr3_aa: CASSRSSGRNTGELFF
cdr3_nt: TGTGCCAGCAGTAGGTCTAGCGGGAGGAACACCGGGGAGCTGTTTTTT

clone_size: many
v_call: TRBV28
j_call: TRBJ2-2
d_call: TRBD1
cdr3_aa: CASSFLQGDTGELFF
cdr3_nt: TGTGCCAGCAGTTTTTTACAGGGGGACACCGGGGAGCTGTTTTTT

clone_size: few
v_call: TRBV18
j_call: TRBJ1-1
d_call: TRBD1
cdr3_aa: CASSPSSGTGTTEAFF
cdr3_nt: TGTGCCAGCTCACCTTCTTCCGGGACAGGGACGACTGAAGCTTTCTTT

clone_size: NA
v_call: TRBV18
j_call: TRBJ2-1
d_call: NA
cdr3_aa: CAISHGYHNEQFF
cdr3_nt: TGTGCCATCTCCCACGGCTACCACAATGAGCAGTTCTTC

clone_size: NA
v_call: TRBV19
j_call: TRBJ2-3
d_call: NA
cdr3_aa: CASSIKTDSTDTQYF
cdr3_nt: TGTGCCAGTAGTATTAAGACGGATAGCACAGATACGCAGTATTTT

clone_size: many
v_call: TRBV20-1
j_call: TRBJ1-5
d_call: NA
cdr3_aa: CSAIDTNSNQPQHF
cdr3_nt: TGCAGTGCTATAGACACGAATAGCAATCAGCCCCAGCATTTT

clone_size: many
v_call: TRBV6-2/TRBV6-3
j_call: TRBJ1-5
d_call: NA
cdr3_aa: CASVDRKVGQPQHF
cdr3_nt: TGTGCCAGCGTAGACAGAAAAGTTGGCCAGCCCCAGCATTTT

clone_size: NA
v_call: TRBV5-4
j_call: TRBJ2-7
d_call: TRBD2
cdr3_aa: CASSLRLAGSYEQYF
cdr3_nt: TGTGCCAGCAGCCTCCGGCTAGCGGGATCCTACGAGCAGTACTTC

clone_size: many
v_call: TRBV18
j_call: TRBJ1-2
d_call: NA
cdr3_aa: CASSPESLDGYTF
cdr3_nt: TGTGCCAGCTCACCAGAGAGCTTAGATGGCTACACCTTC

clone_size: many
v_call: TRBV7-9
j_call: TRBJ2-7
d_call: NA
cdr3_aa: CASSPPGNPLHEQYF
cdr3_nt: TGTGCCAGCAGCCCGCCAGGGAACCCTCTTCACGAGCAGTACTTC

clone_size: NA
v_call: TRBV6-2/TRBV6-3
j_call: TRBJ2-7
d_call: TRBD1
cdr3_aa: CASSYRSGTGGPYEQYF
cdr3_nt: TGTGCCAGCAGTTACCGCTCCGGGACAGGGGGACCGTACGAGCAGTACTTC

clone_size: few
v_call: TRBV19
j_call: TRBJ2-7
d_call: NA
cdr3_aa: CASSMAVDLYEQYF
cdr3_nt: TGTGCCAGTAGTATGGCGGTTGATCTCTACGAGCAGTACTTC

clone_size: many
v_call: TRBV6-1
j_call: TRBJ2-1
d_call: NA
cdr3_aa: CASSRLAEGGNEQFF
cdr3_nt: TGTGCCAGCAGTCGGCTAGCGGAGGGGGGCAATGAGCAGTTCTTC

clone_size: NA
v_call: TRBV5-6
j_call: TRBJ2-7
d_call: NA
cdr3_aa: CASSLTGSYEQYF
cdr3_nt: TGTGCCAGCAGCTTGACAGGCTCCTACGAGCAGTACTTC

clone_size: many
v_call: TRBV3-1
j_call: TRBJ2-1
d_call: NA
cdr3_aa: CASSQGGEPGYEQFF
cdr3_nt: TGTGCCAGCAGCCAAGGCGGAGAGCCGGGTTATGAGCAGTTCTTC

clone_size: NA
v_call: TRBV27
j_call: TRBJ1-1
d_call: NA
cdr3_aa: CASSSNRVHEQFF
cdr3_nt: TGTGCCAGCAGTTCAAACAGGGTGCACGAGCAGTTCTTT

clone_size: many
v_call: TRBV6-2/TRBV6-3
j_call: TRBJ2-1
d_call: TRBD1
cdr3_aa: CASRFLAWGQGEYNEQFF
cdr3_nt: TGTGCCAGCAGATTCCTCGCCTGGGGACAGGGAGAATACAATGAGCAGTTCTTC

clone_size: many
v_call: TRBV20-1
j_call: TRBJ2-7
d_call: TRBD2
cdr3_aa: CSARDRLAGEYEQYF
cdr3_nt: TGCAGTGCTAGAGATCGGCTAGCGGGAGAATACGAGCAATACTTC

clone_size: many
v_call: TRBV4-3
j_call: TRBJ2-7
d_call: TRBD2
cdr3_aa: CASSRGASGRAYEQYF
cdr3_nt: TGCGCCAGCAGCCGCGGTGCCAGCGGGAGGGCCTACGAGCAGTACTTC

clone_size: NA
v_call: TRBV5-5
j_call: TRBJ1-3
d_call: NA
cdr3_aa: CASSLVLFSGNTIYF
cdr3_nt: TGTGCCAGCAGCTTGGTTCTCTTCTCTGGAAACACCATATATTTT

clone_size: NA
v_call: TRBV3-1
j_call: TRBJ1-2
d_call: NA
cdr3_aa: CASSPSLAGYGYTF
cdr3_nt: TGTGCCAGCAGCCCAAGCCTTGCAGGCTATGGCTACACCTTC

clone_size: NA
v_call: TRBV4-2
j_call: TRBJ2-3
d_call: NA
cdr3_aa: CASSSRREIKDTQYF
cdr3_nt: TGTGCCAGCAGCTCACGACGGGAGATCAAAGATACGCAGTATTTT

clone_size: many
v_call: TRBV7-7
j_call: TRBJ2-3
d_call: NA
cdr3_aa: CASSRGGSTDTQYF
cdr3_nt: TGTGCCAGCAGCCGAGGCGGTAGCACAGATACGCAGTATTTT

clone_size: NA
v_call: TRBV6-2/TRBV6-3
j_call: TRBJ1-1
d_call: NA
cdr3_aa: CASRQFSAKAFF
cdr3_nt: TGTGCAAGCAGACAGTTTAGCGCTAAAGCTTTCTTT

clone_size: many
v_call: TRBV5-8
j_call: TRBJ1-1
d_call: NA
cdr3_aa: CASTRQASMNTEAFF
cdr3_nt: TGTGCCAGCACCAGACAGGCCTCCATGAACACTGAAGCTTTCTTT

clone_size: NA
v_call: TRBV20-1
j_call: TRBJ2-1
d_call: TRBD2
cdr3_aa: CSARPSGRDNNEQFF
cdr3_nt: TGCAGTGCTAGGCCTAGCGGGAGGGATAACAATGAGCAGTTCTTC

clone_size: many
v_call: TRBV4-1
j_call: TRBJ2-1
d_call: NA
cdr3_aa: CASSYLSYNEQFF
cdr3_nt: TGCGCCAGCAGCTATTTATCCTACAATGAGCAGTTCTTC

clone_size: NA
v_call: TRBV11-2
j_call: TRBJ2-5
d_call: NA
cdr3_aa: CASSLDGLGKGWRETQYF
cdr3_nt: TGTGCCAGCAGCTTAGATGGGCTGGGGAAGGGATGGAGAGAGACCCAGTACTTC

clone_size: few
v_call: TRBV10-3
j_call: TRBJ2-1
d_call: TRBD2
cdr3_aa: CAISPLMTSGAYNEQFF
cdr3_nt: TGTGCCATCAGTCCCTTAATGACTAGCGGGGCCTACAATGAGCAGTTCTTC

clone_size: many
v_call: TRBV12-3/TRBV12-4
j_call: TRBJ2-3
d_call: TRBD2
cdr3_aa: CASSLYSGSTDTQYF
cdr3_nt: TGTGCCAGCAGTTTGTATAGCGGGAGCACAGATACGCAGTATTTT

clone_size: many
v_call: TRBV4-3
j_call: TRBJ1-3
d_call: NA
cdr3_aa: CASSQSPEISGNTIYF
cdr3_nt: TGCGCCAGCAGCCAATCACCGGAGATCTCTGGAAACACCATATATTTT

clone_size: NA
v_call: TRBV6-2/TRBV6-3
j_call: TRBJ2-3
d_call: TRBD2
cdr3_aa: CASSYSAGDTDKQYF
cdr3_nt: TGTGCCAGCAGTTACTCCGCGGGAGACACAGATAAGCAGTATTTT

clone_size: many
v_call: TRBV7-2
j_call: TRBJ2-3
d_call: TRBD1
cdr3_aa: CASSFGTGGTDTQYF
cdr3_nt: TGTGCCAGCAGCTTTGGGACAGGGGGTACAGATACGCAGTATTTT

clone_size: NA
v_call: TRBV29-1
j_call: TRBJ2-7
d_call: TRBD1
cdr3_aa: CSALQGARNEQYF
cdr3_nt: TGCAGCGCCCTGCAGGGGGCTAGGAACGAGCAGTACTTC

clone_size: many
v_call: TRBV20-1
j_call: TRBJ2-7
d_call: TRBD2
cdr3_aa: CSASSPGTSGYEQYF
cdr3_nt: TGCAGTGCTAGTAGCCCCGGGACTAGCGGCTACGAGCAGTACTTC

clone_size: NA
v_call: TRBV14
j_call: TRBJ2-2
d_call: NA
cdr3_aa: CASSQFLGETGKLFF
cdr3_nt: TGTGCCAGCAGCCAATTCCTAGGAGAGACCGGGAAGCTGTTTTTT

clone_size: NA
v_call: TRBV19
j_call: TRBJ1-5
d_call: NA
cdr3_aa: CASSEQGAQPQHF
cdr3_nt: TGTGCCAGTAGTGAACAGGGTGCTCAGCCCCAGCATTTT

clone_size: many
v_call: TRBV7-2
j_call: TRBJ1-1
d_call: NA
cdr3_aa: CASSQRGVAFF
cdr3_nt: TGTGCCAGCAGCCAACGCGGGGTGGCTTTCTTT

clone_size: many
v_call: TRBV20-1
j_call: TRBJ2-5
d_call: NA
cdr3_aa: CSARAPDRNQETQYF
cdr3_nt: TGCAGTGCTAGAGCTCCGGACAGAAACCAAGAGACCCAGTACTTC

clone_size: many
v_call: TRBV12-3/TRBV12-4
j_call: TRBJ2-1
d_call: TRBD1
cdr3_aa: CASSMRQGNNEQFF
cdr3_nt: TGTGCCAGCAGTATGAGACAGGGAAACAATGAGCAGTTCTTC

clone_size: many
v_call: TRBV4-3
j_call: TRBJ2-1
d_call: NA
cdr3_aa: CASSQDLRVEFDEQFF
cdr3_nt: TGCGCCAGCAGCCAAGATCTCAGGGTTGAATTTGATGAGCAGTTCTTC

clone_size: few
v_call: TRBV28
j_call: TRBJ1-4
d_call: TRBD1
cdr3_aa: CASSFITGGDQKLFF
cdr3_nt: TGTGCCAGCAGTTTTATAACAGGGGGCGATCAAAAACTGTTTTTT

clone_size: NA
v_call: TRBV19
j_call: TRBJ1-1
d_call: NA
cdr3_aa: CASSILQNTEAFF
cdr3_nt: TGTGCCAGTAGTATACTCCAGAACACTGAAGCTTTCTTT

clone_size: NA
v_call: TRBV3-1
j_call: TRBJ2-3
d_call: TRBD2
cdr3_aa: CASSSPQTSGPPSTDTQYF
cdr3_nt: TGTGCCAGCAGCTCCCCACAGACTAGCGGCCCGCCTAGCACAGATACGCAGTATTTT

clone_size: once
v_call: TRBV6-1
j_call: TRBJ2-7
d_call: NA
cdr3_aa: CASILPSEHYF
cdr3_nt: TGTGCCAGCATCCTACCTTCCGAGCATTACTTC

clone_size: many
v_call: TRBV6-1
j_call: TRBJ1-2
d_call: TRBD1
cdr3_aa: CASSTQGQWYGYTF
cdr3_nt: TGTGCCAGCAGTACCCAGGGACAGTGGTATGGCTACACCTTC

clone_size: many
v_call: TRBV27
j_call: TRBJ2-3
d_call: NA
cdr3_aa: CASSWDPLGTDTQYF
cdr3_nt: TGTGCCAGCAGTTGGGACCCCCTCGGCACAGATACGCAGTATTTT

clone_size: many
v_call: TRBV7-2
j_call: TRBJ1-2
d_call: NA
cdr3_aa: CASSYRAIPLTGSF
cdr3_nt: TGTGCCAGCAGCTACAGGGCCATACCACTAACCGGCTCCTTC

clone_size: NA
v_call: TRBV12-3/TRBV12-4
j_call: TRBJ1-2
d_call: NA
cdr3_aa: CASSSITGIHGYTF
cdr3_nt: TGTGCCAGCAGTTCGATTACAGGGATACATGGCTACACCTTC

clone_size: few
v_call: TRBV7-2
j_call: TRBJ2-5
d_call: TRBD1
cdr3_aa: CASSSRQGMTQETQYF
cdr3_nt: TGTGCCAGCAGCTCTCGACAGGGGATGACTCAAGAGACCCAGTACTTC

clone_size: many
v_call: TRBV28
j_call: TRBJ2-1
d_call: NA
cdr3_aa: CASSLGGSSYNEQFF
cdr3_nt: TGTGCCAGCAGTTTAGGGGGAAGCTCCTACAATGAGCAGTTCTTC

clone_size: NA
v_call: TRBV12-5
j_call: TRBJ2-7
d_call: TRBD2
cdr3_aa: CASGLVGTSGTYSYNEQYF
cdr3_nt: TGTGCTAGTGGTTTGGTAGGGACTAGCGGGACTTACTCCTACAACGAGCAGTACTTC

clone_size: many
v_call: TRBV27
j_call: TRBJ1-2
d_call: TRBD1
cdr3_aa: CASSGGQNYGYTF
cdr3_nt: TGTGCCAGCAGTGGGGGACAGAACTATGGCTACACCTTC

clone_size: NA
v_call: TRBV7-9
j_call: TRBJ1-1
d_call: NA
cdr3_aa: CASSSRTQVNTEAFF
cdr3_nt: TGTGCCAGCAGCTCGCGGACGCAGGTGAACACTGAAGCTTTCTTT